This T cell receptor (beta chain) was observed in a study of T cell responses to AZD1222 COVID-19 vaccine. On this clone itself: Its specificity is not known.

Findings and limits, study-wide: Researchers took repertoire samples only after the peak T cell response had come. Most donors were white British, females outnumbered males, and clonal diversity was possibly underestimated.

The repertoire was sequenced with immunoSEQ multiplex PCR; TCRdb's copy has only in-frame clones and lacks some. The table lists 140,000 to 150,000 clones, roughly 92% of them singletons. CDR3 length equals 13 residues. Germline V gene lookup returns CDR1 LNHDA and CDR2 SQIVND (reference sequence). Trimming stripped 3 bases from V and 1 base from J, with 6 bases between. The chain couples TRBV19 to TRBJ1-1; D gene unclear. Sequencing used peripheral blood, obtained on day 0 of AZD1222 vaccination. This clonotype originated in an adult in good health. The CDR3 nucleotides read TGTGCCAGTAGTATCTTCCCGAACACTGAAGCTTTCTTT. Translation: CASSIFPNTEAFF.